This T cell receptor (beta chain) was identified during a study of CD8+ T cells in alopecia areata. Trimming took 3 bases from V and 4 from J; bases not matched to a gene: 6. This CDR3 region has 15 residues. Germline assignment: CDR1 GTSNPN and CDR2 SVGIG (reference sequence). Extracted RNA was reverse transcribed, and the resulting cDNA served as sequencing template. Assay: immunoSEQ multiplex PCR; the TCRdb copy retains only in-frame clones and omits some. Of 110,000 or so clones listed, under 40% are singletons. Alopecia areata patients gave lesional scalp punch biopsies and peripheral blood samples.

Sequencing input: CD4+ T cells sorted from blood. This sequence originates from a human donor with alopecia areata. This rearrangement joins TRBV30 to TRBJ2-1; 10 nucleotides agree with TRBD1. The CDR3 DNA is TGTGCCTGGAGCACCCGGGACAGGGGTTACAATGAGCAGTTCTTC. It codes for CAWSTRDRGYNEQFF.